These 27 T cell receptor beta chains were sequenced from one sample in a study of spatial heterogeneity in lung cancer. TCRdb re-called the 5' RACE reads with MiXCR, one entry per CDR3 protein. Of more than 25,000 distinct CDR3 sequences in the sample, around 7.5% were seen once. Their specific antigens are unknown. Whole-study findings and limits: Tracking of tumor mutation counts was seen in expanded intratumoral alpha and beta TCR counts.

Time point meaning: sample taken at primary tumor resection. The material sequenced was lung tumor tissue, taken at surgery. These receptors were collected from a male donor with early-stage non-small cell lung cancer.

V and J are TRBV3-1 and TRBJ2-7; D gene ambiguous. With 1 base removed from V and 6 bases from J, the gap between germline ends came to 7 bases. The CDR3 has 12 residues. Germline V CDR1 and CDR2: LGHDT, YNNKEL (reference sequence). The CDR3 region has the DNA TGTGCCAGCAGCCAAGGACTTACCGAGCAGTACTTC. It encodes CASSQGLTEQYF.

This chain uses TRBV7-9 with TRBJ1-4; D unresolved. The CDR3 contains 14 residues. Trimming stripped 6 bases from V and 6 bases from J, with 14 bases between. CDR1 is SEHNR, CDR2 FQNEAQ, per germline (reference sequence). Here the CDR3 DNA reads TGTGCCAGCAGTCCGGGCCGAGGCGATGAAAAACTGTTTTTT. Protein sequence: CASSPGRGDEKLFF.

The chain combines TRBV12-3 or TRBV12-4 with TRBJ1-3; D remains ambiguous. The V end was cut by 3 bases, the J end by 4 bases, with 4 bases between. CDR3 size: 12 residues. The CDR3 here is CASSFSGNTIYF. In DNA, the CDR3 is TGTGCCAGCAGTTTTTCGGGAAACACCATATATTTT.

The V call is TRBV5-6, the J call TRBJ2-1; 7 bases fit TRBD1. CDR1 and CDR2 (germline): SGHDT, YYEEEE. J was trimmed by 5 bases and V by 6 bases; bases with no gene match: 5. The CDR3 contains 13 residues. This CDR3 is CASNFDRDNEQFF. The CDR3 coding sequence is TGTGCCAGCAACTTTGACAGGGACAATGAGCAGTTCTTC.

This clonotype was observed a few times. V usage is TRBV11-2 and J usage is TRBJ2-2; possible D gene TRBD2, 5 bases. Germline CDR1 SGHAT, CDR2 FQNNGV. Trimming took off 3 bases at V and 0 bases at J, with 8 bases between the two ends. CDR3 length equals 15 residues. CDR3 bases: TGTGCCAGCAGCTTCTCGGGATCGAACACCGGGGAGCTGTTTTTT. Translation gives CASSFSGSNTGELFF.

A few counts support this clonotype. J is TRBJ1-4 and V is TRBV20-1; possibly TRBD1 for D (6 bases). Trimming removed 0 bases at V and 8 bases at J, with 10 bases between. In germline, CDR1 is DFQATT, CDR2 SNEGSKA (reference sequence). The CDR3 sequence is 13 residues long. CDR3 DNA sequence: TGCAGTGCTAGAGATATAACAGGGGAAAAACTGTTTTTT. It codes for CSARDITGEKLFF.

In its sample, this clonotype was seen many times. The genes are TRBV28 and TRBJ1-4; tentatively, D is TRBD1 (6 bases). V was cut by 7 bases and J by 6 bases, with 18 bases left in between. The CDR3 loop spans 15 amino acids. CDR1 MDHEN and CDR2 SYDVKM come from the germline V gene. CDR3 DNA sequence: TGTGCCAGCATCCCGGGGGCAGAAGAGGATGAAAAACTGTTTTTT. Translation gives CASIPGAEEDEKLFF.

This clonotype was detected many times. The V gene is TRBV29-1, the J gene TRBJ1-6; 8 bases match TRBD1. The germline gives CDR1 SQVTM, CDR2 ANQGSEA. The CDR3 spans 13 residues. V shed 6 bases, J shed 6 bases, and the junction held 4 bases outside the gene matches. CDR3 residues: CSVRTGINSPLHF. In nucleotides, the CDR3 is TGCAGCGTCCGGACAGGGATTAATTCACCCCTCCACTTT.

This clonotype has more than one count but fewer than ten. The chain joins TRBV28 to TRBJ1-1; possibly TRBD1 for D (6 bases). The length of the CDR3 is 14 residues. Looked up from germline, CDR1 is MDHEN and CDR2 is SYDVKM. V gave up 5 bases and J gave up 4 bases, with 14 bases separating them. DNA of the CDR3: TGTGCCAGCAGTCCCGGGGGGGCCGGCACTGAAGCTTTCTTT. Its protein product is CASSPGGAGTEAFF.

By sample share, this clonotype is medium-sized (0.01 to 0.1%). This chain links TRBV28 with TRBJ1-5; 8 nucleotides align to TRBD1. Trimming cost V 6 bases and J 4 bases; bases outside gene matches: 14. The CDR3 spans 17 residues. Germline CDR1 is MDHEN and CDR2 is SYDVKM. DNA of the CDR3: TGTGCCAGCAGGCCTCCACCAGGGGGCGCCATTAATCAGCCCCAGCATTTT. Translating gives CASRPPPGGAINQPQHF.

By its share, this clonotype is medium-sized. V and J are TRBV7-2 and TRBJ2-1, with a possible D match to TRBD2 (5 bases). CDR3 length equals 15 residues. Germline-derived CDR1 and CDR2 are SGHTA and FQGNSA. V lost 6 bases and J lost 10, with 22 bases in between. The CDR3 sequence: CASRDSRALSGEQFF. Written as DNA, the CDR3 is TGTGCCAGCAGGGACTCTCGTGCCCTCTCTGGGGAGCAGTTCTTC.

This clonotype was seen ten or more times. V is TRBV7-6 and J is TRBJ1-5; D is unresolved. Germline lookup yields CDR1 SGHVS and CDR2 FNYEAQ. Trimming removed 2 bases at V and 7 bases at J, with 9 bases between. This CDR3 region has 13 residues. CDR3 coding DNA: TGTGCCAGCAGCTTACAGGAGCAACAGCCCCAGCATTTT. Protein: CASSLQEQQPQHF.

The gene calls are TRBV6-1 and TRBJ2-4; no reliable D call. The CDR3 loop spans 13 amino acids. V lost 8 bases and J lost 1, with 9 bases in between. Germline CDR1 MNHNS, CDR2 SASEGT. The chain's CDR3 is CASRLAAKNIQYF. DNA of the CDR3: TGTGCCAGCCGGCTCGCCGCCAAAAACATTCAGTACTTC.

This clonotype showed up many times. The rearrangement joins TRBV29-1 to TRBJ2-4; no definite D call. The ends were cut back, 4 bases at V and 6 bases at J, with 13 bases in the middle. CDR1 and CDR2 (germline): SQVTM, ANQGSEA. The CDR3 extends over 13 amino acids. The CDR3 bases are TGCAGCGTTGTCCACCTGGGTGGAAACATTCAGTACTTC. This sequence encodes CSVVHLGGNIQYF.

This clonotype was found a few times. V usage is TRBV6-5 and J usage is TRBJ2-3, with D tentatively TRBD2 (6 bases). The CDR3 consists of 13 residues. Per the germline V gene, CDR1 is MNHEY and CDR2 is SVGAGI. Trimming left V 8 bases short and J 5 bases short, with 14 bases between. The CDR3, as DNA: TGTGCCAGCCGATCGCCCGGGGGAGATACGCAGTATTTT. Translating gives CASRSPGGDTQYF.

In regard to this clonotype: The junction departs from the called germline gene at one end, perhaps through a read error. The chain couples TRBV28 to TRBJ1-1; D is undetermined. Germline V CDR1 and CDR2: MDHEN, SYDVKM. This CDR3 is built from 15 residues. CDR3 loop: CAGSSPRDGNTEAFF. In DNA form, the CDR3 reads TGTGCCGGCAGTTCACCCCGAGACGGTAACACTGAAGCTTTCTTT.

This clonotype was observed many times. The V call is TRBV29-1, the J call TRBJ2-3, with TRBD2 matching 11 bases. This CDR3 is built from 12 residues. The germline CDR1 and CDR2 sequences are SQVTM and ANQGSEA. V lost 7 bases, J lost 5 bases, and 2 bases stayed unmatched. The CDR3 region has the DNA TGCAGCGCTGGGACTAGCGGAGATACGCAGTATTTT. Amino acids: CSAGTSGDTQYF.

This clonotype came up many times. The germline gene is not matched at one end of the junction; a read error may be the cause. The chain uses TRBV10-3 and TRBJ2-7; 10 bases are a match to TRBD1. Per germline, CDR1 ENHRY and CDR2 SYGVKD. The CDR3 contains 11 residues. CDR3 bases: TGTGCCATCAGTCCCGGGACAGGGGCGATATTC. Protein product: CAISPGTGAIF.

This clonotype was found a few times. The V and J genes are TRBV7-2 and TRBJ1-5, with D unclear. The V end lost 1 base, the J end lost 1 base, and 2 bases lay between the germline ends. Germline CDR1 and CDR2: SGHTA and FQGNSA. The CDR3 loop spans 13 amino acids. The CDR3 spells CASSLESNQPQHF. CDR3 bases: TGTGCCAGCAGCTTAGAGAGCAATCAGCCCCAGCATTTT.

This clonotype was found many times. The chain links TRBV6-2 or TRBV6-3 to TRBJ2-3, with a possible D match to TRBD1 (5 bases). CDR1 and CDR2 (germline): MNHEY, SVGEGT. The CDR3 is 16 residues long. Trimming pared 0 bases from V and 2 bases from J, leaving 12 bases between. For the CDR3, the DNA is TGTGCCAGCAGTTACTCGGGGCGGTTCCTCACAGATACGCAGTATTTT. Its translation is CASSYSGRFLTDTQYF.

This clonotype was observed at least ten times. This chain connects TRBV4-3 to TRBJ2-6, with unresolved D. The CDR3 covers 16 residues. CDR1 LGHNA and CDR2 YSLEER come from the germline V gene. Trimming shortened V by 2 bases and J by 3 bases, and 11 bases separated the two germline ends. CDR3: CASSQQAASGANVLTF. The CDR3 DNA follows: TGCGCCAGCAGCCAACAGGCAGCGAGTGGGGCCAACGTCCTGACTTTC.

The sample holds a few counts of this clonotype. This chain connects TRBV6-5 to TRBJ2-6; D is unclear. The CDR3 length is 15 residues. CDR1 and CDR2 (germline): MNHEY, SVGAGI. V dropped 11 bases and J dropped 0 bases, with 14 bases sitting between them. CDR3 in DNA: TGTGCCTCGCTCCGACGGAGCTCTGGGGCCAACGTCCTGACTTTC. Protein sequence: CASLRRSSGANVLTF.

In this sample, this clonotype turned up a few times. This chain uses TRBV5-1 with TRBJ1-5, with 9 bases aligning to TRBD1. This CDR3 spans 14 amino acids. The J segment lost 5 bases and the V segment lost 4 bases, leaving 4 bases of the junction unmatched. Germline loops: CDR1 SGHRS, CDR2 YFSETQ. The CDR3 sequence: CASSTGTGYQPQHF. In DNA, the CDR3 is TGCGCCAGCAGCACCGGGACAGGGTATCAGCCCCAGCATTTT.

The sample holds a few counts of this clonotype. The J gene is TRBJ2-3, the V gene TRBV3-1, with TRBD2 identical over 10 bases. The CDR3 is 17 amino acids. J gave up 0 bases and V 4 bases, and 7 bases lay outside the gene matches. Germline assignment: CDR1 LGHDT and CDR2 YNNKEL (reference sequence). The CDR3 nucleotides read TGTGCCAGCAGCCCGAACCTAGCGGGGGCCAGCACAGATACGCAGTATTTT. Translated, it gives CASSPNLAGASTDTQYF.

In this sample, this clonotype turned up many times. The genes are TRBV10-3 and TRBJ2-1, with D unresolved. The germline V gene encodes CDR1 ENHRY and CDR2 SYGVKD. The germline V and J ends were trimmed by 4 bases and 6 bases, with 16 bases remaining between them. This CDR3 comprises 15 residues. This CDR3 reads CAISVPGPLFNEQFF. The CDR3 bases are TGTGCCATCAGTGTTCCCGGGCCGCTGTTCAATGAGCAGTTCTTC.

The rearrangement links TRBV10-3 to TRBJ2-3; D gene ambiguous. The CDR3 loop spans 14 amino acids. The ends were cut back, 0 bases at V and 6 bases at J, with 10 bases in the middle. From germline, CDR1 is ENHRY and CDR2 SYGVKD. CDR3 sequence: CAISESTEFDTQYF. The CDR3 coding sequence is TGTGCCATCAGTGAGTCGACTGAGTTTGATACGCAGTATTTT.

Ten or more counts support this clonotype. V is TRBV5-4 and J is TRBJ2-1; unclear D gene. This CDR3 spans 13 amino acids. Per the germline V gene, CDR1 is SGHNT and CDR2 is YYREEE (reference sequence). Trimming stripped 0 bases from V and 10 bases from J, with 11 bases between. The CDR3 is CASSLDLRKEQFF. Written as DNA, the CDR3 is TGTGCCAGCAGCTTGGATTTACGGAAAGAGCAGTTCTTC. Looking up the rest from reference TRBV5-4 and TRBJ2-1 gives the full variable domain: ETGVTQSPTHLIKTRGQQVTLRCSSQSGHNTVSWYQQALGQGPQFIFQYYREEENGRGNFPPRFSGLQFPNYSSELNVNALELDDSALYLCASSLDLRKEQFFGPGTRLTVL.